This TCR beta chain came from a study of graft-versus-host responses after intestinal transplantation. The germline V gene has CDR1 LNHNV and CDR2 YYDKDF (reference sequence). The ends were cut back, 4 bases at V and 10 bases at J, with 14 bases in the middle. The CDR3 is 13 residues long. Only in-frame clones appear in the TCRdb table, and some are missing; sequencing was by immunoSEQ multiplex PCR. The repertoire holds under 95,000 clones, 88% seen once, with roughly 0.3% in the top ten. On this clone itself: Its antigen is not identified.

The chain combines TRBV15 with TRBJ2-1, with D possibly being TRBD2 (5 bases). The source was unstimulated CD4+ T cells sorted from spleen or lymph node cells, collected before transplant. This receptor was identified in a human donor who was the organ donor for an intestinal transplant. This CDR3 reads CATSNRRREEQFF. The CDR3 DNA is TGTGCCACCAGCAACCGACGACGGGAAGAGCAGTTCTTC.